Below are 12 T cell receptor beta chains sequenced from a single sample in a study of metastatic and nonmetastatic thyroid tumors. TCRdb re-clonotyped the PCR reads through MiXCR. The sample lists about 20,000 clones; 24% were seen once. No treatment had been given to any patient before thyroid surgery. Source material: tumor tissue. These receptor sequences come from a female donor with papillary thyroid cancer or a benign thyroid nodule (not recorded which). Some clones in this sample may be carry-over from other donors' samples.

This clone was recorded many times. The CDR3 here is CASSHRAGLYGNTIYF. CDR3 DNA: TGTGCCAGCAGCCATCGAGCAGGGTTGTATGGAAACACCATATATTTT. The chain links TRBV14 to TRBJ1-3, with D perhaps matching TRBD1 (5 bases). This CDR3 has 16 amino acids. Deletions cut 3 bases from V and 3 bases from J, with 15 bases between. Germline CDR1 reads SGHDN; CDR2 reads FVKESK. Combining the CDR3 with reference TRBV14 and TRBJ1-3 gives the whole variable domain EAGVTQFPSHSVIEKGQTVTLRCDPISGHDNLYWYRRVMGKEIKFLLHFVKESKQDESGMPNNRFLAERTGGTYSTLKVQPAELEDSGVYFCASSHRAGLYGNTIYFGEGSWLTVV.

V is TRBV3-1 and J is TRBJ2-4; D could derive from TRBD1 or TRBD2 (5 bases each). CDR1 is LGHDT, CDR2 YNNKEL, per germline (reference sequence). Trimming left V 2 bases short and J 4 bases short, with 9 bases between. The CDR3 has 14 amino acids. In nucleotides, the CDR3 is TGTGCCAGCAGCCAACGGGACCGAAAAAACATTCAGTACTTC. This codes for CASSQRDRKNIQYF.

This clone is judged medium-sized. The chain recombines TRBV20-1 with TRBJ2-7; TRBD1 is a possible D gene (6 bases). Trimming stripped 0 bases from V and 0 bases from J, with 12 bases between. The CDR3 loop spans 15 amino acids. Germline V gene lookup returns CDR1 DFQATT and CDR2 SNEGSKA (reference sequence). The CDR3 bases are TGCAGTGCTAGAGATACAGGGACCTACTCCTACGAGCAGTACTTC. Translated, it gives CSARDTGTYSYEQYF.

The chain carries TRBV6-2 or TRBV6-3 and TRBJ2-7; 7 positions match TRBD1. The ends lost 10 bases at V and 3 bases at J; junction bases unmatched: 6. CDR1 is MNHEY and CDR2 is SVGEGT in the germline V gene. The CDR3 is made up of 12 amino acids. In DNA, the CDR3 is TGTGCCACCAGGGACAGCCACTACGAGCAGTACTTC. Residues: CATRDSHYEQYF.

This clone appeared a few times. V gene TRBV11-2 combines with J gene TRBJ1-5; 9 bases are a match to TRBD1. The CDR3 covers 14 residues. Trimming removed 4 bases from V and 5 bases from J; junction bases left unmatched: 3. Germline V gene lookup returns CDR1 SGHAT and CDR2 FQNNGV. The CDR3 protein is CASSSRDRDQPQHF. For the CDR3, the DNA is TGTGCCAGCAGCTCCCGGGACAGGGATCAGCCCCAGCATTTT.

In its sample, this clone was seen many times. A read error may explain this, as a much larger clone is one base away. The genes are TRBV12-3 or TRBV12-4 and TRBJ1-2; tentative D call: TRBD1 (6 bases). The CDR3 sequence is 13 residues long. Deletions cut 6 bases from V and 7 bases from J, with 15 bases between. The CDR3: CASRSQGHCGYTF. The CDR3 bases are TGTGCCAGCAGGTCCCAGGGGCACTGTGGCTACACCTTC.

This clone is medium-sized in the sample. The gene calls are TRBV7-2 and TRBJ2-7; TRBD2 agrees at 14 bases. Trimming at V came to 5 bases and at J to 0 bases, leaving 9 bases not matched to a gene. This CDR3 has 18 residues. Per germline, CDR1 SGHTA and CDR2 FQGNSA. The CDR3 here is CASSISTSGRGNSYEQYF. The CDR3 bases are TGTGCCAGCAGCATCTCGACTAGCGGGAGGGGGAACTCCTACGAGCAGTACTTC.

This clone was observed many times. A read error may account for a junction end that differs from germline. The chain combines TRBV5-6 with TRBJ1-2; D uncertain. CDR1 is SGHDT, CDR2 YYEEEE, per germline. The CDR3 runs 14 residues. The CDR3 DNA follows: TGTGCCAGCAGTTTGGGAGGGTTCGACTATGGCTACACCTTC. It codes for CASSLGGFDYGYTF.

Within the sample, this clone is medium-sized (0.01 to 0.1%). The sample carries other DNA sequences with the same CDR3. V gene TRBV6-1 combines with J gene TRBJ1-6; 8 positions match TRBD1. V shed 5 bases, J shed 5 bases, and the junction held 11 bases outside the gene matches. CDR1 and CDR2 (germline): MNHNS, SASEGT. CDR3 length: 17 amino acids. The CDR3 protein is CASSRDRPESNNSPLHF. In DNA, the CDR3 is TGTGCCAGCAGTCGGGACAGGCCCGAATCTAATAATTCACCCCTCCACTTT.

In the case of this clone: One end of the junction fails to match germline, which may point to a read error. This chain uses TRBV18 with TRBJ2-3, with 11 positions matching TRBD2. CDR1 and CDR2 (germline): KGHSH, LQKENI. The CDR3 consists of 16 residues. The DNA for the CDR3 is TGTACCAGCTTACCACTAGCGGGAGATTATTCAGATACGCAGTATTTT. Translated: CTSLPLAGDYSDTQYF.

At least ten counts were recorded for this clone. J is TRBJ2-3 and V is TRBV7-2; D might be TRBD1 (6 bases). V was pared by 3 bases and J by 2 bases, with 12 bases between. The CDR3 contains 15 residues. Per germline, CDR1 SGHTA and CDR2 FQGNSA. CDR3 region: CASSLTGTNTDTQYF. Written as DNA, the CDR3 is TGTGCCAGCAGCTTGACCGGGACAAACACAGATACGCAGTATTTT. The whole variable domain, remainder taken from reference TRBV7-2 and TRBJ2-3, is GAGVSQSPSNKVTEKGKDVELRCDPISGHTALYWYRQSLGQGLEFLIYFQGNSAPDKSGLPSDRFSAERTGGSVSTLTIQRTQQEDSAVYLCASSLTGTNTDTQYFGPGTRLTVL.

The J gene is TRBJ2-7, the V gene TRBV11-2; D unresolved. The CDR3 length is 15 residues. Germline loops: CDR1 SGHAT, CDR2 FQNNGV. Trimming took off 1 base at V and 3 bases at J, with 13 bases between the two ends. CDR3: CASSLVADHNYEQYF. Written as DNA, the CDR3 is TGTGCCAGCAGCTTAGTTGCAGACCATAACTACGAGCAGTACTTC.